This section outlines one T cell receptor beta chain sequence together with its context. The antigen is not known. After removal of 11 bases from V and 1 base from J, the junction contained 15 bases not matched to a gene. Germline V gene lookup returns CDR1 ENHRY and CDR2 SYGVKD. The CDR3 is made up of 16 amino acids. This entry comes from a study of blood T cells in healthy people across ages. Whole-study findings and limits: Significant beta diversity loss was already apparent by age approximately 38, declining roughly linearly.

The use of a sample-barcoded 5' primer and a J-beta primer mix characterized a second PCR of roughly 7 to 11 cycles. TCRdb itself ran the 5' RACE reads through MiXCR, one entry per CDR3 protein. The sample shows 600,000 to 900,000 distinct CDR3 sequences, around 24% of them seen only once. The sample also formed part of further work on T cells of mothers and their children.

Sequences were obtained from blood. The receptor was derived from a boy under 18 in good health. V gene TRBV10-3 combines with J gene TRBJ1-1; 8 bases match TRBD1. DNA for the CDR3: TGTGCCGCCCGCCCAGGGGGCCCGGGAGGGAACACTGAAGCTTTCTTT. This sequence encodes CAARPGGPGGNTEAFF.